This entry lists 26 T cell receptor beta chains sequenced from one sample in a study of cytomegalovirus exposure and HLA in healthy donors. The PCR was carried out with 60 Vbeta primers and 13 Jbeta primers. Sequenced by immunoSEQ multiplex PCR; TCRdb stores in-frame clones only, minus some. The sample lists under 200,000 clones, 82% occurring once. The sequenced sample consisted of PBMCs. The source of these receptors is a girl aged 2 to 10 in good health and CMV-seropositive.

The chain joins TRBV11-2 to TRBJ2-7; D remains ambiguous. Deletions cut 3 bases from V and 4 bases from J, with 10 bases between. This CDR3 spans 13 amino acids. In germline, CDR1 is SGHAT, CDR2 FQNNGV. Here the CDR3 reads CASSFDSAYEQYF. For the CDR3, the DNA is TGTGCCAGCAGCTTCGACTCCGCGTACGAGCAGTACTTC.

The table lists this clone with a count of one. The V gene is TRBV5-1, the J gene TRBJ2-7, with 7 bases fitting TRBD1. This CDR3 has 15 residues. CDR1 SGHRS and CDR2 YFSETQ come from the germline V gene. J gave up 3 bases and V 0 bases, and 6 bases lay outside the gene matches. In DNA form, the CDR3 reads TGCGCCAGCAGCTTGGGTCTTAGACAGGGCTACGAGCAGTACTTC. Its protein is CASSLGLRQGYEQYF.

Only a few counts were recorded for this clone. V gene TRBV4-1 combines with J gene TRBJ1-5, with 10 nucleotides matching TRBD1. Germline values: CDR1 MGHRA, CDR2 YSYEKL. The CDR3 has 20 amino acids. Trimming removed 3 bases from V and 3 bases from J; junction bases left unmatched: 17. In DNA form, the CDR3 reads TGCGCCAGCAGCCAGAGGGGGGGGGTCCGGGGACAGGGGTTCAATCAGCCCCAGCATTTT. Translation: CASSQRGGVRGQGFNQPQHF.

The chain joins TRBV5-8 to TRBJ2-5; TRBD2 matches at 8 bases. Looked up from germline, CDR1 is SGHTS and CDR2 is YDEGEE. The junction had 11 bases not matched to a gene; V was cut back by 4 bases and J by 3 bases. The CDR3 is 16 residues long. The CDR3 DNA is TGTGCCAGCAGCCCGGGGAGCGGGAGTTATAAAGAGACCCAGTACTTC. Protein sequence: CASSPGSGSYKETQYF.

This chain joins TRBV7-9 and TRBJ2-1, with D perhaps TRBD1 (7 bases). The V and J ends lost 7 bases and 3 bases respectively, with 13 bases between them. This CDR3 is 14 amino acids long. Germline loops: CDR1 SEHNR, CDR2 FQNEAQ (reference sequence). CDR3 amino acids: CASTGDSGYNEQFF. CDR3 coding DNA: TGTGCCAGCACGGGGGACAGTGGCTACAATGAGCAGTTCTTC.

V usage is TRBV30 and J usage is TRBJ1-5; D call uncertain. This CDR3 has 14 amino acids. Germline CDR1 GTSNPN, CDR2 SVGIG (reference sequence). Trimming shortened V by 3 bases and J by 7 bases, and 16 bases separated the two germline ends. CDR3 nucleotide sequence: TGTGCCTGGAGGGAGAAGCAAGCGGGCCAGCCCCAGCATTTT. Translating it yields CAWREKQAGQPQHF.

V is TRBV30 and J is TRBJ1-1; no clear D gene. Trimming removed 2 bases at V and 2 bases at J, with 6 bases between. The CDR3 is made up of 12 amino acids. CDR1 is GTSNPN, CDR2 SVGIG, per germline (reference sequence). This CDR3 reads CAWSNLNTEAFF. In DNA form, the CDR3 reads TGTGCCTGGAGTAATTTAAACACTGAAGCTTTCTTT.

The chain carries TRBV4-1 and TRBJ2-1, with 9 bases aligning to TRBD1. After removal of 4 bases from V and 3 bases from J, the junction contained 7 bases not matched to a gene. The CDR3 contains 16 residues. The germline gives CDR1 MGHRA, CDR2 YSYEKL. CDR3 bases: TGCGCCAGCAGCCTACGGACAGGGGCGAACTACAATGAGCAGTTCTTC. This gives the protein CASSLRTGANYNEQFF.

This clone was counted between two and nine times. This rearrangement joins TRBV7-8 to TRBJ2-5; D is unclear. Germline V lookup: CDR1 SGHVS, CDR2 FQNEAQ. The CDR3 has 14 amino acids. Trimming removed 2 bases from V and 4 bases from J, with 11 bases in between. The CDR3 sequence: CASSLSFVGETQYF. Here the CDR3 DNA reads TGTGCCAGCAGCTTAAGTTTCGTCGGAGAGACCCAGTACTTC.

J is TRBJ2-7 and V is TRBV5-6; 10 bases are a match to TRBD2. The J segment lost 5 bases and the V segment lost 1 base, leaving 9 bases of the junction unmatched. The CDR3 has 16 amino acids. Germline V lookup: CDR1 SGHDT, CDR2 YYEEEE. The CDR3 loop reads CASSLPTIAGGHEQYF. The CDR3 DNA is TGTGCCAGCAGCTTGCCTACCATAGCGGGAGGACACGAGCAGTACTTC. The whole variable domain, remainder taken from reference TRBV5-6 and TRBJ2-7, is DAGVTQSPTHLIKTRGQQVTLRCSPKSGHDTVSWYQQALGQGPQFIFQYYEEEERQRGNFPDRFSGHQFPNYSSELNVNALLLGDSALYLCASSLPTIAGGHEQYFGPGTRLTVT.

V usage is TRBV5-1 and J usage is TRBJ1-2; the D gene is possibly TRBD1 (6 bases). The CDR3 is 14 residues long. V gave up 6 bases and J gave up 3 bases, with 15 bases separating them. CDR1 and CDR2 (germline): SGHRS, YFSETQ. The CDR3 DNA reads TGCGCCAGCACCTCGGGGCCAGGGGACTATGGCTACACCTTC. This gives the protein CASTSGPGDYGYTF.

The chain couples TRBV9 to TRBJ2-5; D might be TRBD2 (5 bases). The V and J ends lost 0 bases and 5 bases respectively, with 14 bases between them. The CDR3 is 15 residues long. Germline V CDR1 and CDR2: SGDLS, YYNGEE. The CDR3 nucleotides read TGTGCCAGCAGCGTAGTGGCTAGCTCACGGGAGACCCAGTACTTC. It specifies CASSVVASSRETQYF.

This clone was counted once. The V call is TRBV6-1, the J call TRBJ2-5; D is unresolved. V shed 1 base and J shed 1 base, with 10 bases lying between them. CDR1 is MNHNS and CDR2 is SASEGT in the germline V gene. CDR3 size: 15 residues. The CDR3 nucleotides are TGTGCCAGCAGTGAAGGGGCACGTCCCCAAGAGACCCAGTACTTC. Translated: CASSEGARPQETQYF.

The chain links TRBV5-6 to TRBJ2-7; TRBD2 aligns across 12 bases. The CDR3 loop spans 15 amino acids. Germline V gene data show CDR1 as SGHDT and CDR2 as YYEEEE. The ends lost 4 bases at V and 1 base at J; junction bases unmatched: 3. CDR3 loop: CASSPTSGSSYEQYF. The DNA for the CDR3 is TGTGCCAGCAGCCCGACTAGCGGGAGTTCCTACGAGCAGTACTTC.

Note on this clone: The identical CDR3 is also encoded by other nucleotide sequences in the sample. For the CDR3, the DNA is TGTGCCAGCAGTTTGGGACAGGGGGCAACCGAAGCTTTCTTT. Its translation is CASSLGQGATEAFF. J is TRBJ1-1 and V is TRBV27, with TRBD1 matching over 12 bases. CDR1 is MNHEY, CDR2 SMNVEV, per germline (reference sequence). The CDR3 covers 14 residues. Germline trimming cut 3 bases from V and 8 bases from J; bases unmatched to any gene: 4.

The V call is TRBV2, the J call TRBJ2-7, with D possibly TRBD2 on 7 matching bases. This CDR3 region has 10 residues. The V gene's germline CDR1 is SNHLY and CDR2 FYNNEI. V was clipped by 9 bases and J by 6 bases, with 9 bases between them. In DNA form, the CDR3 reads TGTGCCAGAGGGGGGGGCGAGCAGTACTTC. This translates into CARGGGEQYF.

The rearrangement uses TRBV27 and TRBJ1-1; 11 bases align to TRBD1. The V gene's germline CDR1 is MNHEY and CDR2 SMNVEV (reference sequence). CDR3 length equals 16 residues. V lost 5 bases, J lost 6 bases, and 11 bases stayed unmatched. The CDR3: CASSILLGTGGAEAFF. In nucleotides, the CDR3 is TGTGCCAGCAGTATCCTCCTAGGGACAGGGGGTGCTGAAGCTTTCTTT.

The chain carries TRBV2 and TRBJ1-1; TRBD1 matches at 8 bases. Germline V lookup: CDR1 SNHLY, CDR2 FYNNEI. J was trimmed by 1 base and V by 5 bases; bases with no gene match: 3. The CDR3 loop spans 14 amino acids. The CDR3, as DNA: TGTGCCAGCAGTAAGACAGGGGAGAACACTGAAGCTTTCTTT. Residues: CASSKTGENTEAFF.

V gene TRBV10-3 combines with J gene TRBJ1-2, with 9 bases matching TRBD1. Germline CDR1 ENHRY, CDR2 SYGVKD. V was clipped by 6 bases and J by 3 bases; unmatched bases: 2. The CDR3 is 13 residues long. The CDR3 sequence is CAISRDRDYGYTF. As DNA, the CDR3 is TGTGCCATCAGCCGGGACAGGGACTATGGCTACACCTTC.

This clone was seen only a few times. This rearrangement joins TRBV28 to TRBJ2-3; 8 nucleotides line up with TRBD2. Germline trimming cut 5 bases from V and 3 bases from J; bases unmatched to any gene: 7. Germline CDR1 is MDHEN and CDR2 is SYDVKM. The CDR3 has 15 residues. The CDR3 DNA reads as TGTGCCAGCAGTCGATTAGCGGGAATGACAGATACGCAGTATTTT. Amino acid sequence: CASSRLAGMTDTQYF.

CDR3 region: CASRDRGNTGELFF. The CDR3 DNA is TGTGCCAGCAGGGATCGGGGGAACACCGGGGAGCTGTTTTTT. The chain carries TRBV2 and TRBJ2-2; tentatively, D is TRBD2 (5 bases). Germline V gene lookup returns CDR1 SNHLY and CDR2 FYNNEI. V was shortened by 6 bases and J by 1 base, with 9 bases between the two germline ends. CDR3 length: 14 residues.

The chain joins TRBV30 to TRBJ2-5; 10 nucleotides agree with TRBD2. V shed 2 bases, J shed 2 bases, and the junction held 14 bases outside the gene matches. CDR3 size: 18 residues. Per germline, CDR1 GTSNPN and CDR2 SVGIG (reference sequence). CDR3 loop: CAWSPILQREGPQETQYF. CDR3 nucleotides: TGTGCCTGGAGTCCCATTCTCCAGCGGGAGGGCCCTCAAGAGACCCAGTACTTC. The full variable domain, its missing parts supplied by reference TRBV30 and TRBJ2-5, is SQTIHQWPATLVQPVGSPLSLECTVEGTSNPNLYWYRQAAGRGLQLLFYSVGIGQISSEVPQNLSASRPQDRQFILSSKKLLLSDSGFYLCAWSPILQREGPQETQYFGPGTRLLVL.

This chain connects TRBV21-1 to TRBJ1-4; TRBD1 reflects the table's D call only, with no check against the DNA. TRBV21-1 is given as a pseudogene. This CDR3 has 16 residues. The CDR3 sequence is CASSKLKGCVNEKLFF. The CDR3 coding sequence is TGTGCCAGCAGCAAATTAAAGGGGTGTGTTAATGAAAAACTGTTTTTT.

The chain joins TRBV6-4 to TRBJ2-2; 7 nucleotides match TRBD1. The CDR3 has 14 residues. The J segment lost 3 bases and the V segment lost 6 bases, leaving 4 bases of the junction unmatched. Germline assignment: CDR1 MRHNA and CDR2 SNTAGT. The DNA of the CDR3 is TGTGCCAGCAGGACCGGGACAGACACCGGGGAGCTGTTTTTT. Amino acid sequence: CASRTGTDTGELFF.

Only a few counts were recorded for this clone. The J gene is TRBJ1-1, the V gene TRBV7-9; D ambiguous. CDR1 is SEHNR, CDR2 FQNEAQ, per germline (reference sequence). The CDR3 has 13 residues. Deletions cut 6 bases from V and 7 bases from J, with 15 bases between. The CDR3 DNA reads TGTGCCAGCAGTCCCGCCCAGAGGGTTGAAGCTTTCTTT. Amino acids: CASSPAQRVEAFF.

This clone was recorded a few times. V gene TRBV4-1 combines with J gene TRBJ1-1, with 10 bases matching TRBD1. The CDR3 extends over 15 amino acids. J gave up 11 bases and V 4 bases, and 13 bases lay outside the gene matches. Germline CDR1 MGHRA, CDR2 YSYEKL. The CDR3 spells CASSPTGTGAGGAFF. Here the CDR3 DNA reads TGCGCCAGCAGCCCTACCGGGACAGGGGCGGGGGGGGCTTTCTTT.